The T cell receptor (beta chain) described here comes from a study of T-cell memory formation after mild COVID-19. Findings and limits, study-wide: The study detected some responding clones in pre-infection memory, suggesting cross-reactive memory joined.

This clonotype turned up a few times. The antigen remains undetermined. TCR alpha and TCR beta cDNA libraries with sample barcodes and UMIs came from 5'RACE using constant-segment primers. TCRdb reprocessed the 5' RACE reads with MiXCR, giving one entry per CDR3 protein. The table records 150,000 or so distinct CDR3 sequences, approximately 25% of them present only once. The origin of this receptor is an adult woman who had mild COVID-19 (a few samples of this study predate the infection). Cell type and time point are not known. Sample: PBMCs or a T cell subset sorted from them (not recorded which).

CDR3 DNA sequence: TGTGCCAGCAGCAAACACTCTTTCGGGGCGGGGGTTTACAATGAGCAGTTCTTC. It specifies CASSKHSFGAGVYNEQFF. The chain recombines TRBV21-1 with TRBJ2-1; the D call of TRBD1 is as the table states it, not checked on the DNA. TRBV21-1 is labeled a pseudogene. The CDR3 consists of 18 residues.